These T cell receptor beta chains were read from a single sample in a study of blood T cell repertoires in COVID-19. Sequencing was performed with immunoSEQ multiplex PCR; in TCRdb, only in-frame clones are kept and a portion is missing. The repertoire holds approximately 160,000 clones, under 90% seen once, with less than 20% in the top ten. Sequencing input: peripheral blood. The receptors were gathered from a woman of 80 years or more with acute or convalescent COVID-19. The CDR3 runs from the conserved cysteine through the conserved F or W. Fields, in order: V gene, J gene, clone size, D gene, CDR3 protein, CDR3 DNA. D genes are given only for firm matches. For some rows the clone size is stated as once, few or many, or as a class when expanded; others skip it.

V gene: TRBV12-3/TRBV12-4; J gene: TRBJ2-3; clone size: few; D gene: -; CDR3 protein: CASSFGGDTQYF; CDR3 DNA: TGTGCCAGCAGTTTCGGCGGAGATACGCAGTATTTT
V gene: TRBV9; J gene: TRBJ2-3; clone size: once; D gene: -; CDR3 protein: CASSPLRVVTDTQYF; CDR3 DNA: TGTGCCAGCAGTCCCCTGAGGGTAGTCACAGATACGCAGTATTTT
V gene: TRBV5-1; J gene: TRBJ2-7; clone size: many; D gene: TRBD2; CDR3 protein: CASSLVAGGAYEQYF; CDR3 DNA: TGCGCCAGCAGCTTGGTAGCGGGGGGCGCCTACGAGCAGTACTTC
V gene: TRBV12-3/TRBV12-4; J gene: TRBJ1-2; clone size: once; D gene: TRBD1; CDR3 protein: CASRAQGAKGYTF; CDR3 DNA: TGTGCCAGCAGGGCACAGGGGGCGAAAGGCTACACCTTC
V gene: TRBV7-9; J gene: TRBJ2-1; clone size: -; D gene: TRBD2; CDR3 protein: CASSYGTSDNEQFF; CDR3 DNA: TGTGCCAGCAGCTACGGGACTAGCGACAATGAGCAGTTCTTC
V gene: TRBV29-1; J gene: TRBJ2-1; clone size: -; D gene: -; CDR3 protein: CSVEVAPYNEQFF; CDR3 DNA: TGCAGCGTTGAAGTGGCACCCTACAATGAGCAGTTCTTC
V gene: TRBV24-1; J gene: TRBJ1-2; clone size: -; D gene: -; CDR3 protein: CATSDGPRWGQVGGYTF; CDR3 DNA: TGTGCCACCAGTGATGGTCCCCGGTGGGGGCAGGTGGGTGGCTACACCTTC
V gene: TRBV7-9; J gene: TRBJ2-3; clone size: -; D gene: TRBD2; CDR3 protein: CASSFRRGRATDTQYF; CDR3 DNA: TGTGCCAGCAGCTTCCGGCGCGGGAGGGCCACAGATACGCAGTATTTT
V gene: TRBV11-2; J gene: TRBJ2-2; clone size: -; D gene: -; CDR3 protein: CASSLVVRPRHTGELFF; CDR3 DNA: TGTGCCAGCAGCTTAGTCGTCAGGCCTCGTCACACCGGGGAGCTGTTTTTT
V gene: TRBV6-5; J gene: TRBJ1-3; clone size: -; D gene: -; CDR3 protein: CASNGAGRNTIYF; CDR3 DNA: TGTGCCAGCAATGGGGCAGGCAGAAACACCATATATTTT
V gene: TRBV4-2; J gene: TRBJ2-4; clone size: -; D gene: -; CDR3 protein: CASSQVARGFDIQYF; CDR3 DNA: TGTGCCAGCAGCCAAGTCGCTAGGGGATTTGACATTCAGTACTTC
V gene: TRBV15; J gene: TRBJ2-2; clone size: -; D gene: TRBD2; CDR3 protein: CATRPSGGWVGELFF; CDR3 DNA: TGTGCCACCAGACCGAGCGGGGGCTGGGTCGGGGAGCTGTTTTTT
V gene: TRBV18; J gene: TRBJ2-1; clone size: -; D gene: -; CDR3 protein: CASSPGNEQFF; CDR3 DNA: TGTGCCAGCTCCCCGGGCAATGAGCAGTTCTTC
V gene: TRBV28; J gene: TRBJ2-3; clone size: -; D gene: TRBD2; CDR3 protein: CASRPAGPRGDTQYF; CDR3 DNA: TGTGCCAGCAGGCCAGCGGGACCACGGGGGGATACGCAGTATTTT
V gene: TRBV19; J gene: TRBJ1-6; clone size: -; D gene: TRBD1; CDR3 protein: CASSTHRGGRNNSPLHF; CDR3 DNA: TGTGCCAGTAGTACGCACCGAGGGGGCAGAAATAATTCACCCCTCCACTTT
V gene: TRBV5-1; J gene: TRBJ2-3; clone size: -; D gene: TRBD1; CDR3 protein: CASSPPGTDTDTQYF; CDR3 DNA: TGCGCCAGCAGCCCTCCCGGGACAGACACAGATACGCAGTATTTT
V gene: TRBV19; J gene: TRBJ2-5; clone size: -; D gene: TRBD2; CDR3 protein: CASSDIQAGLAGGRGEETQYF; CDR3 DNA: TGTGCCAGTAGCGACATTCAAGCAGGACTAGCGGGGGGCAGGGGAGAGGAGACCCAGTACTTC
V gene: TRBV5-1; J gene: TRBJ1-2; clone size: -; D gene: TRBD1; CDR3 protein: CASEPGQGLYGYTF; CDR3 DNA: TGCGCCAGTGAACCGGGACAGGGGCTCTATGGCTACACCTTC
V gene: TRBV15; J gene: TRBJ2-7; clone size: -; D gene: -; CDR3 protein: CATSSGLSEQYF; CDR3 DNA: TGTGCCACCTCATCGGGGTTATCCGAGCAGTACTTC
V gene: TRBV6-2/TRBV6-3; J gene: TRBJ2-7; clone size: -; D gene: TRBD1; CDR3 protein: CASSLRTGTGNLIGSYEQYF; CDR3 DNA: TGTGCCAGCAGTCTCAGAACCGGGACAGGGAATTTAATCGGCTCCTACGAGCAGTACTTC
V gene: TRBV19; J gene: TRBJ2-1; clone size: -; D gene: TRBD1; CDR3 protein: CASSIVRTGGNEQFF; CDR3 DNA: TGTGCCAGTAGTATAGTTAGGACAGGGGGCAACGAGCAGTTCTTC
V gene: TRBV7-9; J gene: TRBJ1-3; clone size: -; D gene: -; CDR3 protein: CASSSWGGSSGNTIYF; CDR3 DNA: TGTGCCAGCAGCTCCTGGGGGGGAAGCTCTGGAAACACCATATATTTT
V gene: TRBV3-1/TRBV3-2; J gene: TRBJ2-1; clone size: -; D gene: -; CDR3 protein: CASSQNPSSYNEQFF; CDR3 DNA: TGTGCCAGCAGCCAAAACCCTAGCTCCTACAATGAGCAGTTCTTC
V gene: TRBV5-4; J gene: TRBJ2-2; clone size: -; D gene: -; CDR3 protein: CASSPEADTGELFF; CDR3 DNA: TGTGCCAGCAGCCCGGAGGCGGACACCGGGGAGCTGTTTTTT
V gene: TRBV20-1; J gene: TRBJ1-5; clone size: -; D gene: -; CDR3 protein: CSASTEKPQHF; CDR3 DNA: TGCAGTGCTAGTACAGAGAAGCCCCAGCATTTT
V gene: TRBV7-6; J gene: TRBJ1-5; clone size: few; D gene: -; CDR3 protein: CASSSSGVFNQPQHF; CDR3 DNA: TGTGCCAGCAGCTCCTCCGGGGTGTTCAATCAGCCCCAGCATTTT
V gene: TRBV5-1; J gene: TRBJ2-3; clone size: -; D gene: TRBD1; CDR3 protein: CASSAGQGVDTQYF; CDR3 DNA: TGCGCCAGCAGCGCTGGACAGGGGGTAGATACGCAGTATTTT
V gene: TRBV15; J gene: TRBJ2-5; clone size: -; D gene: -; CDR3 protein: CATSRRQGGQETQYF; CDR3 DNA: TGTGCCACCAGCAGAAGACAGGGAGGCCAAGAGACCCAGTACTTC
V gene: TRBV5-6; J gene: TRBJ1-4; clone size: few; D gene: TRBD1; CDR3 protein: CASSLAGTGDSTNEKLFF; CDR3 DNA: TGTGCCAGCAGCTTGGCGGGGACAGGGGACTCAACTAATGAAAAACTGTTTTTT
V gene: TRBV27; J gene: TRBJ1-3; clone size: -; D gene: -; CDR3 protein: CASSLNRVGSGNTIYF; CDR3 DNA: TGTGCCAGCAGTTTAAACAGGGTCGGCTCTGGAAACACCATATATTTT
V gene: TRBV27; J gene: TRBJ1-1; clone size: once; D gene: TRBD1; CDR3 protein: CASSTRTGANTEAFF; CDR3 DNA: TGTGCCAGCAGTACCAGGACAGGGGCTAACACTGAAGCTTTCTTT
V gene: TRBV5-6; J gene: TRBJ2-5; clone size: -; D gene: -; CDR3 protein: CASSFSGQETQYF; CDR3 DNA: TGTGCCAGCAGCTTTTCGGGACAAGAGACCCAGTACTTC
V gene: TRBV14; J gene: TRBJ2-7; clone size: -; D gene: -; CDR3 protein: CASSLAGQYYEQYF; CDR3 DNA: TGTGCCAGCAGCCTAGCGGGACAGTACTACGAGCAGTACTTC
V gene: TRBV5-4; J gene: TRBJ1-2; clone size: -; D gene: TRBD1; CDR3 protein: CASSSPDRVYGYTF; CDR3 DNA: TGTGCCAGCAGCTCCCCCGACAGGGTCTATGGCTACACCTTC
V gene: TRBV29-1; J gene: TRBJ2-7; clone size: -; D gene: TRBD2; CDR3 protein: CSGTSGSSYEQYF; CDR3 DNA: TGCAGCGGTACTAGCGGGAGTTCCTACGAGCAGTACTTC
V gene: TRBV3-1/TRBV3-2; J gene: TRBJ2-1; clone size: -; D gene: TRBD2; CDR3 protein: CASSQEGTSGTLFNEQFF; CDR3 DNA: TGTGCCAGCAGCCAAGAAGGGACTAGCGGGACCCTGTTTAATGAGCAGTTCTTC
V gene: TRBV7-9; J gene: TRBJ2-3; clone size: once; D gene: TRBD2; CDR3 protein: CASSLGSLAGDTDTQYF; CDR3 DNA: TGTGCCAGCAGCTTAGGATCGCTAGCGGGGGACACAGATACGCAGTATTTT
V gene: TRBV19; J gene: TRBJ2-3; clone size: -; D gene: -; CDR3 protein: CASSMSRGDTDTQYF; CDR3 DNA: TGTGCCAGTAGTATGTCCCGGGGAGACACAGATACGCAGTATTTT
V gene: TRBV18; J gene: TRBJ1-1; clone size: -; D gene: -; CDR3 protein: CASSLNRGRGTEAFF; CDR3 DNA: TGTGCCAGCTCACTTAATCGGGGGAGGGGGACTGAAGCTTTCTTT
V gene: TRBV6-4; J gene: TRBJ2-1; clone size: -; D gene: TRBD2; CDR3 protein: CASSLLAGGSHEQFF; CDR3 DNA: TGTGCCAGCAGCCTACTAGCGGGAGGGTCCCATGAGCAGTTCTTC
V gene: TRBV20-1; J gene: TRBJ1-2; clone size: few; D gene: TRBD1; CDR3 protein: CSAPTGNGYTF; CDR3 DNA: TGCAGTGCGCCGACAGGGAATGGCTACACCTTC
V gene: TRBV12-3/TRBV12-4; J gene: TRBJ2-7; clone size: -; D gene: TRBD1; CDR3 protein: CASSLQGAYEQYF; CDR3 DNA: TGTGCCAGCAGTTTACAGGGGGCATACGAGCAGTACTTC
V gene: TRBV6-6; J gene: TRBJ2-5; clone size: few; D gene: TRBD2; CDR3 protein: CASSYSIAGGSETQYF; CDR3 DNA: TGTGCCAGCAGTTACTCGATAGCGGGGGGGAGTGAGACCCAGTACTTC
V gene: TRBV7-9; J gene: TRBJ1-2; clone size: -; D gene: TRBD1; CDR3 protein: CASSQNRDSNYGYTF; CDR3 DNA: TGTGCCAGCAGTCAAAACCGGGACAGCAACTATGGCTACACCTTC
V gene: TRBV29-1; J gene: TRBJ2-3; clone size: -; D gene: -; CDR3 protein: CSVGGASVNLDTQYF; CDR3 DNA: TGCAGCGTTGGGGGCGCTAGTGTCAATCTGGATACGCAGTATTTT
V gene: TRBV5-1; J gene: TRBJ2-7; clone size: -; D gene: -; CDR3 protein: CASSDTGSSYEQYF; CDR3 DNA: TGCGCCAGCAGCGATACAGGAAGCTCCTACGAGCAGTACTTC
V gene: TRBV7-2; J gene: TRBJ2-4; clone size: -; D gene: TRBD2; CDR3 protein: CASSLQLLAGRNIQYF; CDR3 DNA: TGTGCCAGCAGCTTGCAACTACTAGCGGGACGAAACATTCAGTACTTC
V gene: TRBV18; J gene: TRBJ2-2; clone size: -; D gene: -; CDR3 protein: CATRGANTGELFF; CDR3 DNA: TGTGCCACCCGAGGAGCGAACACCGGGGAGCTGTTTTTT
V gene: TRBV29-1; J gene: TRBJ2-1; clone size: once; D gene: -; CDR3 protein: CSFSSPHYNNEQFF; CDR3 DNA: TGCAGCTTCTCTTCTCCACATTACAACAATGAGCAGTTCTTC